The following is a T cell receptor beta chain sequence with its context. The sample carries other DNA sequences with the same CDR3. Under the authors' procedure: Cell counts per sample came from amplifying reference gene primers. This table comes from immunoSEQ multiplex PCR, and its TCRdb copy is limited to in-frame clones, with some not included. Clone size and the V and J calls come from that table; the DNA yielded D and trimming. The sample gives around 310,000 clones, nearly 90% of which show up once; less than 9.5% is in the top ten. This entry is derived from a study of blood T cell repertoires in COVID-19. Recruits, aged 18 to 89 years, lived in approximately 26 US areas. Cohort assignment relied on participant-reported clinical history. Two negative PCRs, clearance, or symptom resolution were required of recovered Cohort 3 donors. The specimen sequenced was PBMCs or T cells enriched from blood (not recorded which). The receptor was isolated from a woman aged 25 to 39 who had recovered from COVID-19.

The CDR3 loop reads CASSLEGETQYF. The CDR3 coding sequence is TGCGCCAGCAGCTTAGAGGGAGAGACCCAGTACTTC. The chain carries TRBV5-1 and TRBJ2-5; possibly TRBD2 for D (5 bases). The CDR3 is made up of 12 amino acids. Germline V gene data show CDR1 as SGHRS and CDR2 as YFSETQ. V lost 2 bases and J lost 4, with 6 bases in between.